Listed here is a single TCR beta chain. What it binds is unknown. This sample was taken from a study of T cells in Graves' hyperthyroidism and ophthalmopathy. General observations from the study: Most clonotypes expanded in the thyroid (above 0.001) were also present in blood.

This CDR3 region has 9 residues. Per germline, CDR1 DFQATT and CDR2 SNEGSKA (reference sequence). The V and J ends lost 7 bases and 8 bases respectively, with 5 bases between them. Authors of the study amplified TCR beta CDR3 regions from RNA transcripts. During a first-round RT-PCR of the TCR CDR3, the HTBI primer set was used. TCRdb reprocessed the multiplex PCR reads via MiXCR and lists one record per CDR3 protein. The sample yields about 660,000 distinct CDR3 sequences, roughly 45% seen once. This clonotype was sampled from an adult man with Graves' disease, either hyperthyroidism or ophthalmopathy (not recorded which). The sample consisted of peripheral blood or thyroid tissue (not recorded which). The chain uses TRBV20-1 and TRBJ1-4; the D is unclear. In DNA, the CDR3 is TGCAGTGTTGAGGAAAAACTGTTTTTT. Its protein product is CSVEEKLFF.